This T cell receptor (beta chain) was documented in a study of low-dose radiotherapy and immunotherapy resistance in tumors. Study-wide context: Cohort 1 was treated with 0.5 Gy per fraction at 2-week intervals, amounting to 6.5 Gy overall.

Time point of the sample: before trial treatment. cDNA synthesis used a TRAV/TRBV-specific primer set for both chains. The authors ran 20 PCR cycles to amplify TCRs with a constant-region primer and V-primer adapter. In vitro transcription was used to amplify the isolated mRNA. One entry per CDR3 protein results from TCRdb running MiXCR on the reads. The repertoire has some 88,000 distinct CDR3 sequences, under 10% of them found once; the top ten carry around 0.97%. This clonotype appeared many times. V gave up 6 bases and J gave up 6 bases, with 9 bases separating them. Germline loops: CDR1 MNHGY, CDR2 SAAAGT. This CDR3 has 12 amino acids.

Sequenced here: PBMCs, sampled before treatment. The receptor was derived from a male donor with prostate cancer. The chain joins TRBV6-8 to TRBJ2-1; unclear D gene. The CDR3 DNA reads as TGTGCCAGCAGAACGACATTCAATGAGCAGTTCTTC. Protein product: CASRTTFNEQFF.